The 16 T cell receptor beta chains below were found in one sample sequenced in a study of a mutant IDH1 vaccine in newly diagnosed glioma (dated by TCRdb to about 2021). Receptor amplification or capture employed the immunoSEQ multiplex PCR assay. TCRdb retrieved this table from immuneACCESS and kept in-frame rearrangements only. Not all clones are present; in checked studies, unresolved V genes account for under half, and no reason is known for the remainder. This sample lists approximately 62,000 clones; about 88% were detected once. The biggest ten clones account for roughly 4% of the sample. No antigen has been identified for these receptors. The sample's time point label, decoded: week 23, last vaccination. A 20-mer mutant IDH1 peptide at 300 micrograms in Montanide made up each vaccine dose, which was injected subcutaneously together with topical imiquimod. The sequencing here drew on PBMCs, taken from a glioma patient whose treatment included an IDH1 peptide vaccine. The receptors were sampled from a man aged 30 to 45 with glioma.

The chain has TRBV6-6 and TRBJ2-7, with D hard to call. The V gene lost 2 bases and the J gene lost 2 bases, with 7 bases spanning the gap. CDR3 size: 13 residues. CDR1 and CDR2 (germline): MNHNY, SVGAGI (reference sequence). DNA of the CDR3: TGTGCCAGCAGTTACCCACCGGCCTACGAGCAGTACTTC. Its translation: CASSYPPAYEQYF.

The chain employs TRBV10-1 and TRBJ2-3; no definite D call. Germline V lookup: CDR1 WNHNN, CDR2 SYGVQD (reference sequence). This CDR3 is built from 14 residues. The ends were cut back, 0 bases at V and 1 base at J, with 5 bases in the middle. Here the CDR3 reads CASSESPGTDTQYF. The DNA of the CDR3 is TGCGCCAGCAGTGAGTCACCAGGCACAGATACGCAGTATTTT.

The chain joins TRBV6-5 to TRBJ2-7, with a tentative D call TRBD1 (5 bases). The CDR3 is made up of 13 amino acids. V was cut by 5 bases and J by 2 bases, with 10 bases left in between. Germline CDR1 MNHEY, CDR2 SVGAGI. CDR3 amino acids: CASSELQAYEQYF. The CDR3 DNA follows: TGTGCCAGCAGTGAATTACAGGCCTACGAGCAGTACTTC.

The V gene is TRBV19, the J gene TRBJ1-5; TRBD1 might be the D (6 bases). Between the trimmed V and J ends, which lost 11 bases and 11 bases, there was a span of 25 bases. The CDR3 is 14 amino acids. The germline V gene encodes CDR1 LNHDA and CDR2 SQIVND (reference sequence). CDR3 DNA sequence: TGTGCCTCCCGTCTGGGACATCTAAATACGGCCCAGCATTTT. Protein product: CASRLGHLNTAQHF.

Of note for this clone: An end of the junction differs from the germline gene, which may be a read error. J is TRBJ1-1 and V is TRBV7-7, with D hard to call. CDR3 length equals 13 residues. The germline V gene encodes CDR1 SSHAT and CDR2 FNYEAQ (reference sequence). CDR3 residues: CASSLALNTEAFF. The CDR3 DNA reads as TGTGCCAGCAGTTTAGCCCTGAACACTGAAGCTTTCTTT.

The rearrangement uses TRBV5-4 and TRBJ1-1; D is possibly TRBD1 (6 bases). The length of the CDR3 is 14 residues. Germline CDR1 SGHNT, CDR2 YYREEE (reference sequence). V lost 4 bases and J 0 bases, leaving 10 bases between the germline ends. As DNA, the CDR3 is TGTGCCAGCAGCCGGGACACCTTGAACACTGAAGCTTTCTTT. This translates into CASSRDTLNTEAFF.

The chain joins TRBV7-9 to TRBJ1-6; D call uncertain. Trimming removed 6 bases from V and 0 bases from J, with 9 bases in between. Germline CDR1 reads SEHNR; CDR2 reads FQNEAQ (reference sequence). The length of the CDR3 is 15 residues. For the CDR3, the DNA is TGTGCCAGCAGGCACCCGGGCTCCTATAATTCACCCCTCCACTTT. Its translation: CASRHPGSYNSPLHF.

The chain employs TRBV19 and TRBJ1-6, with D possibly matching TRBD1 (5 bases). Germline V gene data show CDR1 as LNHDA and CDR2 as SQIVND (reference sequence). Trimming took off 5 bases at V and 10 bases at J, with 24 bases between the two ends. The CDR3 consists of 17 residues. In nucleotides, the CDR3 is TGTGCCAGTAGTCTACGACTGACCGGGACGTGGGGCTCACCCCTCCACTTT. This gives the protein CASSLRLTGTWGSPLHF.

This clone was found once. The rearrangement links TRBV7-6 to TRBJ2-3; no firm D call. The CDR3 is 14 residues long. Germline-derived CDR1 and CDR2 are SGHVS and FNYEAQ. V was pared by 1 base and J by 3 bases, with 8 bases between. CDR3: CASSLVTGTDTQYF. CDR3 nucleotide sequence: TGTGCCAGCAGCTTAGTGACCGGGACAGATACGCAGTATTTT.

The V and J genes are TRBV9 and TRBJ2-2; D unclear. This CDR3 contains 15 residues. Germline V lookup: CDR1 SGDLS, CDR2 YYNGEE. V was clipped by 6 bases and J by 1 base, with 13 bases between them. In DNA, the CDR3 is TGTGCCAGCACCCCCCCGGGCCAGAACACCGGGGAGCTGTTTTTT. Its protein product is CASTPPGQNTGELFF.

The CDR3 DNA follows: TGTGCCAGCACAGGACACCCAAACTATGGCTACACCTTC. Protein: CASTGHPNYGYTF. The chain combines TRBV2 with TRBJ1-2; the D gene is possibly TRBD1 (5 bases). This CDR3 is 13 amino acids long. V was trimmed by 7 bases and J by 2 bases, leaving 11 bases between them. The germline CDR1 and CDR2 sequences are SNHLY and FYNNEI. Supplemented by reference TRBV2 and TRBJ1-2, the full variable domain reads EPEVTQTPSHQVTQMGQEVILRCVPISNHLYFYWYRQILGQKVEFLVSFYNNEISEKSEIFDDQFSVERPDGSNFTLKIRSTKLEDSAMYFCASTGHPNYGYTFGSGTRLTVV.

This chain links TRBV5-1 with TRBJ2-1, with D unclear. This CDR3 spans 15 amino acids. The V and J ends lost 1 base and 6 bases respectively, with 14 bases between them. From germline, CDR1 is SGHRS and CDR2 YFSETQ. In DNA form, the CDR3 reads TGCGCCAGCAGCTTGCATTACCCTGTCCTCAATGAGCAGTTCTTC. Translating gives CASSLHYPVLNEQFF.

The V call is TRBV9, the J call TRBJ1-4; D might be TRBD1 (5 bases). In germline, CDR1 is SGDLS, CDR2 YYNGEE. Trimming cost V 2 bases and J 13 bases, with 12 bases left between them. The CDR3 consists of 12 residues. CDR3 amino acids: CASSVVGGRLFF. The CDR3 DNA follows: TGTGCCAGCAGCGTCGTCGGGGGGAGACTGTTTTTT.

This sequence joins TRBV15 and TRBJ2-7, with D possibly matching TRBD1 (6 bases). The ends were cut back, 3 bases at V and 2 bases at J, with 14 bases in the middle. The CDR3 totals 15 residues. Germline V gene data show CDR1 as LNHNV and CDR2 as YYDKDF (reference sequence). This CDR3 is CATSSDDRSTYEQYF. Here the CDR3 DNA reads TGTGCCACCAGCAGTGATGACAGGAGTACCTACGAGCAGTACTTC.

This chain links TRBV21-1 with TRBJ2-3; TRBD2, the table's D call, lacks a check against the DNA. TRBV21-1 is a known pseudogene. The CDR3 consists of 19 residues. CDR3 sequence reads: CASRRTKATSGGEADTQYF. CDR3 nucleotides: TGTGCCAGCAGAAGAACGAAAGCCACCAGCGGGGGGGAAGCAGATACGCAGTATTTT.

CDR3 amino acids: CASSLMAENTEAFF. DNA for the CDR3: TGTGCCAGCAGTTTAATGGCCGAGAACACTGAAGCTTTCTTT. The chain combines TRBV27 with TRBJ1-1; D gene ambiguous. This CDR3 has 14 amino acids. Trimming removed 2 bases at V and 1 base at J, with 8 bases between. Germline CDR1 is MNHEY and CDR2 is SMNVEV (reference sequence).